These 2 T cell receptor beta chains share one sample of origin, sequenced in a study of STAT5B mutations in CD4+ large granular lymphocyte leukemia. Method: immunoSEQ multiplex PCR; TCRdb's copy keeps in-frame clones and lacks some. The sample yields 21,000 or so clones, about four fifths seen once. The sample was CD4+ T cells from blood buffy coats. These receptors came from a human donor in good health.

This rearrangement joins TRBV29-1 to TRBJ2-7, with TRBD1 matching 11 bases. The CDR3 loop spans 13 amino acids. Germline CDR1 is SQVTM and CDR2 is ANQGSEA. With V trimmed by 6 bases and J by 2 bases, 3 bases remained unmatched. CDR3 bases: TGCAGCGTCCGGGACAGGGGGACCTACGAGCAGTACTTC. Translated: CSVRDRGTYEQYF.

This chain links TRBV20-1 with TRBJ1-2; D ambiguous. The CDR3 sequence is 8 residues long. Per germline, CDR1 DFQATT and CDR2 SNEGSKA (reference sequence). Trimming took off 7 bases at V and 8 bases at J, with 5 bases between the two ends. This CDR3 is CSVKGYTF. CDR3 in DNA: TGCAGTGTTAAGGGCTACACCTTC.